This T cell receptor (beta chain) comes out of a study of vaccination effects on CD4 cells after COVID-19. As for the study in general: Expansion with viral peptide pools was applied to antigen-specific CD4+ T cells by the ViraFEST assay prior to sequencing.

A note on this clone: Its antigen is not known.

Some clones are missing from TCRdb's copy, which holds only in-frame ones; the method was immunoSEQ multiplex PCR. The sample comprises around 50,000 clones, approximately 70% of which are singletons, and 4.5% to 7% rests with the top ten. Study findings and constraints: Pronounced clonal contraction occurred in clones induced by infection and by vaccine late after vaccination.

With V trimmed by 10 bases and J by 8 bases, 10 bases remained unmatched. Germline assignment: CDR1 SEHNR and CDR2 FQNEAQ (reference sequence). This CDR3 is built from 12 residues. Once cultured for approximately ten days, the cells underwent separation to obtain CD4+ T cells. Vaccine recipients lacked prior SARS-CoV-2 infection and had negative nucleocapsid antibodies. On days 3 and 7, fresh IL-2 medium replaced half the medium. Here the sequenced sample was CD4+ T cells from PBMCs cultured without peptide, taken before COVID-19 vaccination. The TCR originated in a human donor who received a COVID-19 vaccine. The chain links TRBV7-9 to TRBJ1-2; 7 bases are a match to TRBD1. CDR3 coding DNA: TGTGCCATCAACAAGGGGGCGCGAGGCTACACCTTC. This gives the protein CAINKGARGYTF.